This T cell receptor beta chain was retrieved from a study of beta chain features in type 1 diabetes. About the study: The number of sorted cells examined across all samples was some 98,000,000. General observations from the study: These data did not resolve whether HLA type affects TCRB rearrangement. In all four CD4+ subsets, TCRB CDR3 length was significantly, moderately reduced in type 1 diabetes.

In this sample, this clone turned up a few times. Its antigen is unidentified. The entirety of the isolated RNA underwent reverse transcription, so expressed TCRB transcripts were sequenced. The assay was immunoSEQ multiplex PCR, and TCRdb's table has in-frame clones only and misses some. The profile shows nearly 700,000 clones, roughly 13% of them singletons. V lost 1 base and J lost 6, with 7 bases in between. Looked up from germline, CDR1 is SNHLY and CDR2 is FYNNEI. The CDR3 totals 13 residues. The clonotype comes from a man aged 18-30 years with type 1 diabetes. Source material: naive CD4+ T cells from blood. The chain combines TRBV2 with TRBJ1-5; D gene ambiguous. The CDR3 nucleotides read TGTGCCAGCAGTGAAGACAACGGTCAGCCCCAGCATTTT. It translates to CASSEDNGQPQHF.